The 23 T cell receptor beta chains below were found in one sample sequenced in a study of blood T cell repertoires in COVID-19 (dated by TCRdb to 2020 to 2021). The library was prepared using the immunoSEQ multiplex PCR assay. TCRdb's version of the immuneACCESS table is confined to in-frame rearrangements and falls short of the full clone set. An unresolved V gene accounts for under half of the shortfall where checked; the remainder is of unknown origin. This sample gives a few hundred thousand clones in total; 81% of them show up just once. The ten largest clones represent roughly 1.1% of the sample. Sequences were obtained from peripheral blood. These receptor sequences come from a human donor with acute or convalescent COVID-19. The donor label of this sample is uncertain.

The J gene is TRBJ2-3, the V gene TRBV18; 8 bases align to TRBD1. Germline V lookup: CDR1 KGHSH, CDR2 LQKENI. The length of the CDR3 is 17 residues. Trimming took 4 bases from V and 4 from J; bases not matched to a gene: 13. CDR3 sequence: CASSLQGVYLAPDTQYF. Written as DNA, the CDR3 is TGTGCCAGCTCACTACAGGGGGTGTACCTAGCCCCAGATACGCAGTATTTT.

The chain couples TRBV11-2 to TRBJ2-7; TRBD2 matches 7 bases. Germline V gene sequence: CDR1 SGHAT, CDR2 FQNNGV. The CDR3 totals 14 residues. V lost 5 bases to trimming and J lost 3 bases; unmatched junction nucleotides: 7. CDR3 coding DNA: TGTGCCAGCAGCCAGAGCGGGGCCCTCTACGAGCAGTACTTC. Its protein is CASSQSGALYEQYF.

The CDR3 DNA follows: TGTGCCACCAGTGATTTCGTACGGACAGGGTCCTACGAGCAGTACTTC. Protein sequence: CATSDFVRTGSYEQYF. J is TRBJ2-7 and V is TRBV24-1, with 8 bases lining up with TRBD1. The germline V gene encodes CDR1 KGHDR and CDR2 SFDVKD. CDR3 length: 16 residues. Trimming at V came to 1 base and at J to 1 base, leaving 5 bases not matched to a gene.

The chain joins TRBV12-1 to TRBJ2-5; the table's D call, TRBD2, has no DNA check behind it. TRBV12-1 is a pseudogene segment. The CDR3 has 13 residues. The CDR3 DNA is TGTGCCAGCAGCGGACTAGCGGAAGAGACCCAGTACTTC. It yields the protein CASSGLAEETQYF.

The chain joins TRBV7-2 to TRBJ2-2, with no clear D. The CDR3 length is 14 residues. Trimming pared 2 bases from V and 3 bases from J, leaving 7 bases between. Germline CDR1 SGHTA, CDR2 FQGNSA. CDR3 nucleotide sequence: TGTGCCAGCAGCTTACTCCGGGACACCGGGGAGCTGTTTTTT. It yields the protein CASSLLRDTGELFF.

The chain has TRBV6-6 and TRBJ1-5, with TRBD1 as a possible D gene (5 bases). Germline assignment: CDR1 MNHNY and CDR2 SVGAGI (reference sequence). Trimming stripped 8 bases from V and 4 bases from J, with 15 bases between. The CDR3 covers 14 residues. CDR3 nucleotide sequence: TGTGCCAGCTCAGATAAGGGGATTAATCAGCCCCAGCATTTT. It specifies CASSDKGINQPQHF.

The rearrangement links TRBV7-2 to TRBJ2-6, with D maybe TRBD2 (6 bases). The CDR3 extends over 16 amino acids. The V gene's germline CDR1 is SGHTA and CDR2 FQGNSA. The germline V and J ends were trimmed by 2 bases and 0 bases, with 8 bases remaining between them. The CDR3 DNA follows: TGTGCCAGCAGCTTACAGGGACTCTCTGGGGCCAACGTCCTGACTTTC. It yields the protein CASSLQGLSGANVLTF. The full variable domain, completed using reference TRBV7-2 and TRBJ2-6, is GAGVSQSPSNKVTEKGKDVELRCDPISGHTALYWYRQSLGQGLEFLIYFQGNSAPDKSGLPSDRFSAERTGGSVSTLTIQRTQQEDSAVYLCASSLQGLSGANVLTFGAGSRLTVL.

The DNA of the CDR3 is TGTGCCACTTCGACAGGGGGAGGTCAGCCCCAGCATTTT. Its protein product is CATSTGGGQPQHF. The chain recombines TRBV3-1 (or the pseudogene TRBV3-2) with TRBJ1-5; TRBD1 matches 9 bases. The CDR3 totals 13 residues. The germline V gene has CDR1 LGHDT and CDR2 YNNKEL (reference sequence). The J segment lost 6 bases and the V segment lost 10 bases, leaving 7 bases of the junction unmatched.

The chain recombines TRBV3-1 (or the pseudogene TRBV3-2) with TRBJ2-6, with 11 bases that match TRBD1. V shed 6 bases and J 1 base; nucleotides not matched to a gene: 5. Germline V gene sequence: CDR1 LGHDT, CDR2 YNNKEL (reference sequence). CDR3 length: 17 amino acids. The CDR3 DNA is TGTGCCAGCAGAAAGGACAGGGGGCTTTCTGGGGCCAACGTCCTGACTTTC. Protein: CASRKDRGLSGANVLTF.

This clone appeared a single time. The J gene is TRBJ2-2, the V gene TRBV19; D ambiguous. This CDR3 is 12 amino acids long. CDR1 and CDR2 from the germline V gene are LNHDA and SQIVND (reference sequence). The V end lost 4 bases, the J end lost 6 bases, and 6 bases lay between the germline ends. CDR3 sequence reads: CASSKRAGELFF. CDR3 DNA: TGTGCCAGTAGTAAACGGGCCGGGGAGCTGTTTTTT.

Many counts were recorded for this clone. The chain joins TRBV2 to TRBJ2-1; D uncertain. The ends were cut back, 6 bases at V and 6 bases at J, with 6 bases in the middle. The CDR3 covers 11 residues. The germline V gene has CDR1 SNHLY and CDR2 FYNNEI. This chain's CDR3 is CASRLVNEQFF. CDR3 sequence (DNA): TGTGCCAGCAGGTTAGTCAATGAGCAGTTCTTC.

The J gene is TRBJ2-1, the V gene TRBV7-2, with TRBD2 matching over 7 bases. The CDR3 extends over 15 amino acids. V dropped 3 bases and J dropped 4; count of bases not matched to a gene: 6. CDR1 SGHTA and CDR2 FQGNSA come from the germline V gene. CDR3 amino acids: CASSFPSGGYNEQFF. The CDR3 DNA sequence: TGTGCCAGCAGCTTCCCTAGCGGAGGTTACAATGAGCAGTTCTTC.

The chain combines TRBV7-9 with TRBJ1-6, with D maybe TRBD1 (6 bases). Between the trimmed V and J ends, which lost 5 bases and 7 bases, there was a span of 15 bases. There are 15 residues in the CDR3. Germline assignment: CDR1 SEHNR and CDR2 FQNEAQ (reference sequence). The CDR3 DNA is TGTGCCAGCAGCCCTCTGACAGGCGGAAATTCACCCCTCCACTTT. This codes for CASSPLTGGNSPLHF.

The chain combines TRBV30 with TRBJ2-7; 11 bases line up with TRBD2. This CDR3 is built from 13 residues. Germline values: CDR1 GTSNPN, CDR2 SVGIG (reference sequence). V lost 7 bases to trimming and J lost 7 bases; unmatched junction nucleotides: 9. In DNA, the CDR3 is TGTGCCTCCGGGACTAGCGGTTTGAGAGAGCAGTACTTC. As protein: CASGTSGLREQYF.

The chain is built from TRBV19 and TRBJ2-7; D might be TRBD2 (5 bases). The CDR3 sequence is 15 residues long. The V gene lost 9 bases and the J gene lost 0 bases, with 18 bases spanning the gap. Germline V gene data show CDR1 as LNHDA and CDR2 as SQIVND (reference sequence). The CDR3 loop is CASRPSGISSYEQYF. The CDR3 nucleotides read TGTGCCAGCCGTCCTTCGGGGATAAGCTCCTACGAGCAGTACTTC.

This rearrangement joins TRBV4-2 to TRBJ1-5; 10 nucleotides align to TRBD1. V shed 1 base, J shed 1 base, and the junction held 4 bases outside the gene matches. This CDR3 spans 17 amino acids. CDR1 LGHNA and CDR2 YNFKEQ come from the germline V gene. The CDR3 region has the DNA TGTGCCAGCAGCCAAGTAGGACAGGGGGTGAGCAATCAGCCCCAGCATTTT. Its protein is CASSQVGQGVSNQPQHF.

The gene calls are TRBV21-1 and TRBJ2-7; the table assigns TRBD1, which was not confirmed against the DNA. TRBV21-1 corresponds to a pseudogene. This CDR3 spans 14 amino acids. CDR3 in amino acids: CASSSRDRAREQYF. The CDR3 DNA follows: TGTGCCAGCAGCAGTAGGGACAGGGCACGCGAGCAGTACTTC.

The V call is TRBV7-6, the J call TRBJ1-3; no clear D. Looked up from germline, CDR1 is SGHVS and CDR2 is FNYEAQ. The V gene lost 0 bases and the J gene lost 0 bases, with 9 bases spanning the gap. The CDR3 is 16 residues long. The CDR3 region has the DNA TGTGCCAGCAGCTTAGCCCCCCAGTCCTCTGGAAACACCATATATTTT. It is translated as CASSLAPQSSGNTIYF.

V gene TRBV6-5 combines with J gene TRBJ2-1, with TRBD2 identical over 10 bases. The germline V gene encodes CDR1 MNHEY and CDR2 SVGAGI. This CDR3 has 14 amino acids. V shed 2 bases and J 15 bases; nucleotides not matched to a gene: 10. In DNA form, the CDR3 reads TGTGCCAGCAGTTACCTCGAGCGGGGGGGTCGACGGTTCTTC. Protein product: CASSYLERGGRRFF.

The DNA of the CDR3 is TGTGCCAGCAGCTTAGTTCAGGTTTTGGCCTACGAGCAGTACTTC. Translation: CASSLVQVLAYEQYF. This sequence joins TRBV7-9 and TRBJ2-7; no clear D gene. Germline V CDR1 and CDR2: SEHNR, FQNEAQ (reference sequence). CDR3 size: 15 residues. Trimming shortened V by 1 base and J by 2 bases, and 12 bases separated the two germline ends.

Here the CDR3 reads CASSQVSGQGNYGYTF. The CDR3, as DNA: TGCGCCAGCAGCCAAGTGTCGGGACAGGGGAACTATGGCTACACCTTC. The chain joins TRBV4-1 to TRBJ1-2; 10 bases match TRBD1. V was clipped by 1 base and J by 2 bases; unmatched bases: 4. Per the germline V gene, CDR1 is MGHRA and CDR2 is YSYEKL. The CDR3 is 16 amino acids.

The V call is TRBV20-1, the J call TRBJ1-2, with TRBD1 matching over 7 bases. This CDR3 region has 13 residues. Losses at the gene ends were 4 bases for V and 4 bases for J; bases not matched to a gene: 6. CDR1 is DFQATT and CDR2 is SNEGSKA in the germline V gene (reference sequence). The CDR3 DNA reads as TGCAGTGCTATTGACAGGGCCGTCTATGGCTACACCTTC. Protein: CSAIDRAVYGYTF.

The J gene is TRBJ2-7, the V gene TRBV2; 9 nucleotides agree with TRBD1. Germline CDR1 reads SNHLY; CDR2 reads FYNNEI. Trimming at V came to 5 bases and at J to 5 bases, leaving 7 bases not matched to a gene. The CDR3 is made up of 14 amino acids. The CDR3: CASSLDRGVHEQYF. CDR3 nucleotide sequence: TGTGCCAGCAGTTTGGACAGGGGAGTGCACGAGCAGTACTTC.